These T cell receptor beta chains were read from a single sample in a study of blood T cell repertoires in COVID-19. Using immunoSEQ multiplex PCR, the repertoire was profiled, and TCRdb retains in-frame clones only, with some absent. This sample has about 390,000 clones; 87% occur once, and the top ten carry around 10%. Sequenced material: PBMCs or T cells enriched from blood (not recorded which). These receptors all come from a woman aged 45-65 years who had recovered from COVID-19. The CDR3 runs from the conserved cysteine through the conserved F or W. The D gene is left open where the match is weak. Size is stated for part of the rows, as once, few or many counts, or as a class when the clone is expanded.

-	TRBJ1-1	TRBV27	-	CASSFGTYTEAFF	TGTGCCAGCAGTTTTGGCACCTACACTGAAGCTTTCTTT
-	TRBJ1-2	TRBV28	TRBD1	CASSLRDRVNYGYTF	TGTGCCAGCAGTTTACGGGACAGGGTTAACTATGGCTACACCTTC
-	TRBJ1-1	TRBV2	-	CASDLTAMNTEAFF	TGTGCCAGTGATTTGACAGCGATGAACACTGAAGCTTTCTTT
-	TRBJ2-7	TRBV5-4	-	CASSSYLQGHEQYF	TGTGCCAGTTCCTCGTATCTACAGGGCCACGAGCAGTACTTC
-	TRBJ2-3	TRBV10-2	TRBD2	CASSRGGRSTDTQYF	TGCGCCAGCAGCCGCGGGGGGCGAAGCACAGATACGCAGTATTTT
-	TRBJ2-1	TRBV3-1/TRBV3-2	TRBD2	CASSLIAGGLNNEQFF	TGTGCCAGCAGCCTTATAGCGGGGGGCCTAAACAATGAGCAGTTCTTC
-	TRBJ2-3	TRBV24-1	-	CATSDLEGFQWGGTDTQYF	TGTGCCACCAGTGATTTGGAAGGGTTCCAGTGGGGGGGCACAGATACGCAGTATTTT
-	TRBJ1-2	TRBV6-5	-	CASLISQTRGNGYTF	TGTGCCAGCCTAATTTCCCAAACCCGAGGGAATGGCTACACCTTC
-	TRBJ2-2	TRBV27	TRBD2	CASSFIAGNTGELFF	TGTGCCAGCAGCTTCATAGCGGGGAACACCGGGGAGCTGTTTTTT
-	TRBJ2-1	TRBV12-3/TRBV12-4	-	CASSFMISQFF	TGTGCCAGCAGTTTCATGATTAGTCAGTTCTTC
-	TRBJ2-1	TRBV5-1	TRBD2	CASRGTAGGLNEQFF	TGCGCCAGCAGGGGCACGGCGGGGGGGCTCAATGAGCAGTTCTTC
-	TRBJ1-4	TRBV5-8	-	CASSLVTGSGKLFF	TGTGCCAGCAGCTTGGTGACTGGGTCGGGGAAACTGTTTTTT
-	TRBJ2-5	TRBV5-1	-	CASSLGTFSETQYF	TGCGCCAGCAGCTTGGGAACTTTTTCGGAGACCCAGTACTTC
-	TRBJ2-4	TRBV19	-	CASSIVGGIAKNIQYF	TGTGCCAGTAGTATAGTTGGGGGGATAGCCAAAAACATTCAGTACTTC
-	TRBJ1-2	TRBV11-2	-	CASSSLDFSSDGYTF	TGTGCCAGCAGCTCCCTTGACTTTAGTAGCGATGGCTACACCTTC
-	TRBJ2-2	TRBV7-2	-	CASSLWADTGELFF	TGTGCCAGCAGCTTATGGGCCGACACCGGGGAGCTGTTTTTT
-	TRBJ2-7	TRBV5-5	-	CASSLEVTREQYF	TGTGCCAGCAGCTTGGAAGTGACGCGGGAGCAGTACTTC
-	TRBJ2-1	TRBV6-5	TRBD1	CASRGTGGYNEQFF	TGTGCCAGCAGGGGGACAGGGGGATACAATGAGCAGTTCTTC
-	TRBJ2-5	TRBV28	TRBD1	CASSPGTEETQYF	TGTGCCAGCAGTCCCGGGACAGAAGAGACCCAGTACTTC
-	TRBJ1-5	TRBV27	-	CASSLAGYGQPQHF	TGTGCCAGCAGTTTAGCAGGGTATGGACAGCCCCAGCATTTT
-	TRBJ1-1	TRBV25-1	-	CASSWTENTEAFF	TGTGCCAGCAGTTGGACAGAGAACACTGAAGCTTTCTTT
-	TRBJ2-1	TRBV7-9	TRBD1	CASSWDRDEQFF	TGTGCCAGCAGCTGGGACAGGGATGAGCAGTTCTTC
-	TRBJ1-4	TRBV21-1	-	CASSKIGPREGKEKLFF	TGTGCCAGCAGCAAAATAGGCCCCAGGGAAGGCAAAGAAAAACTGTTTTTT
many	TRBJ2-3	TRBV20-1	-	CSTGTSDTQYF	TGCAGTACAGGGACGTCAGATACGCAGTATTTT
-	TRBJ1-2	TRBV7-9	-	CASSSPGWGYGYTF	TGTGCCAGCAGCTCACCAGGGTGGGGCTATGGCTACACCTTC
-	TRBJ2-1	TRBV5-8	-	CASSQGTYQNYNEQFF	TGTGCCAGCAGTCAAGGGACATATCAAAACTACAATGAGCAGTTCTTC
-	TRBJ2-2	TRBV24-1	-	CATSDLLGGLSGELFF	TGTGCCACCAGTGATTTACTGGGGGGGCTTTCCGGGGAGCTGTTTTTT
-	TRBJ1-5	TRBV4-1	-	CASSQATNQPQHF	TGCGCCAGCAGCCAAGCAACTAATCAGCCCCAGCATTTT
many	TRBJ1-5	TRBV28	-	CASSPPIGGGQPQHF	TGTGCCAGCAGTCCACCCATTGGGGGCGGGCAGCCCCAGCATTTT
-	TRBJ2-5	TRBV5-1	-	CASSGGAGNQETQYF	TGCGCCAGCAGCGGGGGGGCCGGGAACCAAGAGACCCAGTACTTC
-	TRBJ2-7	TRBV27	TRBD2	CASIFFGASGVYEQYF	TGTGCCAGCATCTTTTTTGGGGCTAGCGGGGTCTACGAGCAGTACTTC
once	TRBJ1-2	TRBV29-1	-	CSVDPQAFNYGYTF	TGCAGCGTTGATCCCCAGGCGTTTAACTATGGCTACACCTTC
-	TRBJ2-3	TRBV7-2	-	CASSKSVRISTDTQYF	TGTGCCAGCAGCAAAAGCGTTCGGATTTCCACAGATACGCAGTATTTT
-	TRBJ1-6	TRBV6-5	TRBD1	CASGRGRYNSPLHF	TGTGCCAGCGGCAGGGGGCGTTATAATTCACCCCTCCACTTT